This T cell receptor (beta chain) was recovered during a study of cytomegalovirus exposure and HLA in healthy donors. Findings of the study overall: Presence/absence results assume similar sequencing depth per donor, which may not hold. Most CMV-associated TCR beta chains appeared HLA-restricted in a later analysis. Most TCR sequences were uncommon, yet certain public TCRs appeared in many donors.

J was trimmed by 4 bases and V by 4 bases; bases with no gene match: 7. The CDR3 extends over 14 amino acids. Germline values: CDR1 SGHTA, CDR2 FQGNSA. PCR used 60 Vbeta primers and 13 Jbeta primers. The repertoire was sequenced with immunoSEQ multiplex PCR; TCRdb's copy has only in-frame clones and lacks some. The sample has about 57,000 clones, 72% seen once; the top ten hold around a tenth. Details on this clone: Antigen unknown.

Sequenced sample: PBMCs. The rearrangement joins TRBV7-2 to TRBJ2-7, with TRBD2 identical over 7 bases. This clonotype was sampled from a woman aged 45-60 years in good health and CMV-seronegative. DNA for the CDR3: TGTGCCAGCAGCTCGGTGAGCGGGAATTACGAGCAGTACTTC. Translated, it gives CASSSVSGNYEQYF.